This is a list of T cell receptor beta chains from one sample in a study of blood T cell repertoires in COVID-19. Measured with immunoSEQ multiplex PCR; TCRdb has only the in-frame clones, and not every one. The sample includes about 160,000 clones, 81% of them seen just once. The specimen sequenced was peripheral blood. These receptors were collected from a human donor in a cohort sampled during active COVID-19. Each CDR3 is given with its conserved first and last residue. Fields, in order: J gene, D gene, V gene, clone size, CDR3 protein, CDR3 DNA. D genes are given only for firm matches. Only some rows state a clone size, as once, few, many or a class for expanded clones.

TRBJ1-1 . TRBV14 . CASSQDWRGAFVRTEAFF TGTGCCAGCAGCCAAGATTGGAGGGGAGCTTTTGTTCGCACTGAAGCTTTCTTT
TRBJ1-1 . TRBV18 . CASSPGQNTEAFF TGTGCCAGCTCACCGGGACAAAACACTGAAGCTTTCTTT
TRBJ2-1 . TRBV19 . CASSIVRALNNEQFF TGTGCCAGTAGTATAGTCAGGGCCCTAAACAATGAGCAGTTCTTC
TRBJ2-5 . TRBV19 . CASSIFRGGETQYF TGTGCCAGTAGTATATTTCGAGGGGGAGAGACCCAGTACTTC
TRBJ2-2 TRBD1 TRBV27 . CASSLALGTGAAGELFF TGTGCCAGCAGTTTAGCTTTAGGGACAGGGGCCGCCGGGGAGCTGTTTTTT
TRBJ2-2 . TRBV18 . CASSPIQGNTGELFF TGTGCCAGCTCACCGATACAGGGCAACACCGGGGAGCTGTTTTTT
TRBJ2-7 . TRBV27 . CASSRRQGPYEQYF TGTGCCAGCAGTCGCCGCCAGGGTCCCTACGAGCAGTACTTC
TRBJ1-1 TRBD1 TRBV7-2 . CASSFGTGWLSTEAFF TGTGCCAGCAGCTTCGGGACAGGATGGCTAAGCACTGAAGCTTTCTTT
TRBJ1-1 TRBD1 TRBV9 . CASSPTWDSRSFF TGTGCCAGCAGTCCCACCTGGGACAGCCGGTCTTTCTTT
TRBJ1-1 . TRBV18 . CASSPTTGQIMNTEAFF TGTGCCAGCTCACCAACAACGGGACAAATTATGAACACTGAAGCTTTCTTT
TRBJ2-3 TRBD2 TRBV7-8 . CASSASRTGGPRDTQYF TGTGCCAGCAGCGCCAGCCGGACGGGGGGGCCGAGGGATACGCAGTATTTT
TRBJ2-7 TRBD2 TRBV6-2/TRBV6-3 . CASNPLAGGEQYF TGTGCCAGCAACCCTCTAGCGGGAGGCGAGCAGTACTTC
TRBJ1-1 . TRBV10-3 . CATQGGQGFEAFF TGTGCCACCCAGGGAGGGCAGGGGTTTGAAGCTTTCTTT
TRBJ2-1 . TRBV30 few CAWRGAHEQFF TGTGCCTGGAGGGGAGCGCATGAGCAGTTCTTC
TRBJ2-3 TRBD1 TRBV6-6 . CASSPYRARGPLTSTDTQYF TGTGCCAGCAGCCCATACAGGGCCAGGGGGCCCCTTACTAGCACAGATACGCAGTATTTT
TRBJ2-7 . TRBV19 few CASSLSRAYEQYF TGTGCCAGTAGTTTGAGCCGGGCCTACGAGCAGTACTTC
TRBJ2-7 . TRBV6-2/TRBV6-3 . CASSYSIGTFYEQYF TGTGCCAGCAGTTACTCGATAGGGACTTTCTACGAGCAGTACTTC
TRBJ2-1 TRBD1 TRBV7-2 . CASSPGDRGNEQFF TGTGCCAGCAGCCCAGGAGACAGGGGAAATGAGCAGTTCTTC
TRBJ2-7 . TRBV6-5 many CASSIGTTYEQYF TGTGCCAGCTCGATTGGGACAACCTACGAGCAGTACTTC
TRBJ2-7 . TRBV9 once CASSVVGVPPDEQYF TGTGCCAGCAGCGTAGTCGGGGTACCGCCGGACGAGCAGTACTTC
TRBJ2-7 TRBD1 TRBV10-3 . CAISSQGTGENEQYF TGTGCCATCAGTAGTCAGGGGACAGGGGAAAACGAGCAGTACTTC
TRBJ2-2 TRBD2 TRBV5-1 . CASSTTSGGGDTGELFF TGCGCCAGCAGCACGACTAGCGGGGGAGGGGACACCGGGGAGCTGTTTTTT
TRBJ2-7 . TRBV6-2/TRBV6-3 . CASSLYRANEQYF TGTGCCAGCAGCCTCTACAGGGCCAACGAGCAGTACTTC
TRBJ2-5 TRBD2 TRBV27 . CASSQRGNSQETQYF TGTGCCAGCAGCCAGCGGGGGAATAGCCAAGAGACCCAGTACTTC
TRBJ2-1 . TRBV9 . CASSLLVSYNEQFF TGTGCCAGCAGCCTACTAGTCTCCTACAATGAGCAGTTCTTC